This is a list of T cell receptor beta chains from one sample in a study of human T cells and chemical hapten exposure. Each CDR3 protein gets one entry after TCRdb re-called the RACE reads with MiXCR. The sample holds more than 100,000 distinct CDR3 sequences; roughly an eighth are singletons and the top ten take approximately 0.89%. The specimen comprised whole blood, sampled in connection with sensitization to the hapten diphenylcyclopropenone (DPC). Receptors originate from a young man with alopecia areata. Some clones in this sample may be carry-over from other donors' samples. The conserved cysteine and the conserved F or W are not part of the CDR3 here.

cdr3_aa: AIRGQITYEQY
v_call: TRBV10-3
j_call: TRBJ2-7
cdr3_length: 11

cdr3_aa: ASSKTVNLNSPLH
v_call: TRBV5-5
j_call: TRBJ1-6
cdr3_length: 13

cdr3_aa: ASSLGQNSPLH
v_call: TRBV5-5
j_call: TRBJ1-6
cdr3_length: 11

cdr3_aa: ASRTTANYGYT
v_call: TRBV27
j_call: TRBJ1-2
cdr3_length: 11

cdr3_aa: AIFDSGGKHEQF
v_call: TRBV10-3
j_call: TRBJ2-1
cdr3_length: 12

cdr3_aa: ASSLGTGYTGELF
v_call: TRBV5-4
j_call: TRBJ2-2
cdr3_length: 13

cdr3_aa: ASRLDSVSNRPQH
v_call: TRBV6-2/TRBV6-3
j_call: TRBJ1-5
cdr3_length: 13

cdr3_aa: ASSLRGQVGSPLH
v_call: TRBV27
j_call: TRBJ1-6
cdr3_length: 13

cdr3_aa: ASSLARSYNEQF
v_call: TRBV12-3/TRBV12-4
j_call: TRBJ2-1
cdr3_length: 12

cdr3_aa: SVDRGAGELF
v_call: TRBV29-1
j_call: TRBJ2-2
cdr3_length: 10

cdr3_aa: ASSPTSGTAYNEQF
v_call: TRBV7-2
j_call: TRBJ2-1
cdr3_length: 14

cdr3_aa: ASSQTGLREKLF
v_call: TRBV11-2
j_call: TRBJ1-4
cdr3_length: 12

cdr3_aa: ASSLTAMNTEAF
v_call: TRBV7-3
j_call: TRBJ1-1
cdr3_length: 12

cdr3_aa: ASSLLNLDSSPLH
v_call: TRBV7-8
j_call: TRBJ1-6
cdr3_length: 13

cdr3_aa: SVDTRGGSTEAF
v_call: TRBV29-1
j_call: TRBJ1-1
cdr3_length: 12

cdr3_aa: ASAMNTEAF
v_call: TRBV12-3/TRBV12-4
j_call: TRBJ1-1
cdr3_length: 9

cdr3_aa: SVRQGDSGYT
v_call: TRBV29-1
j_call: TRBJ1-2
cdr3_length: 10

cdr3_aa: ASLGQGADTQY
v_call: TRBV11-1
j_call: TRBJ2-3
cdr3_length: 11

cdr3_aa: ASSQRYNSPLH
v_call: TRBV6-5
j_call: TRBJ1-6
cdr3_length: 11

cdr3_aa: ASRMDTEAF
v_call: TRBV25-1
j_call: TRBJ1-1
cdr3_length: 9

cdr3_aa: ASRRTVAGGPERASYEQY
v_call: TRBV12-3/TRBV12-4
j_call: TRBJ2-7
cdr3_length: 18

cdr3_aa: ASSAGQGARAF
v_call: TRBV7-9
j_call: TRBJ1-1
cdr3_length: 11

cdr3_aa: ASSVGSSGGDTQY
v_call: TRBV9
j_call: TRBJ2-3
cdr3_length: 13

cdr3_aa: ASSLVMTQPNTGELF
v_call: TRBV7-9
j_call: TRBJ2-2
cdr3_length: 15

cdr3_aa: ASSQNGGQNTGELF
v_call: TRBV18
j_call: TRBJ2-2
cdr3_length: 14

cdr3_aa: ASSADWQGMYTEAF
v_call: TRBV6-4
j_call: TRBJ1-1
cdr3_length: 14

cdr3_aa: ASSLGAGDINYGYT
v_call: TRBV7-9
j_call: TRBJ1-2
cdr3_length: 14

cdr3_aa: SANRGADSEPQH
v_call: TRBV20-1
j_call: TRBJ1-5
cdr3_length: 12

cdr3_aa: ASSSYISVGELF
v_call: TRBV7-6
j_call: TRBJ2-2
cdr3_length: 12

cdr3_aa: SARRRDILWQY
v_call: TRBV20-1
j_call: TRBJ2-7
cdr3_length: 11

cdr3_aa: ASSPGQTNQPQH
v_call: TRBV5-6
j_call: TRBJ1-5
cdr3_length: 12

cdr3_aa: ASSEAGGTEAF
v_call: TRBV2
j_call: TRBJ1-1
cdr3_length: 11

cdr3_aa: ASTRTANEKLF
v_call: TRBV19
j_call: TRBJ1-4
cdr3_length: 11

cdr3_aa: ASSERRTGGISYEQY
v_call: TRBV6-1
j_call: TRBJ2-7
cdr3_length: 15

cdr3_aa: ASSSPRGTGSGNTIY
v_call: TRBV11-2
j_call: TRBJ1-3
cdr3_length: 15

cdr3_aa: ASSLSHEDEQF
v_call: TRBV5-4
j_call: TRBJ2-1
cdr3_length: 11

cdr3_aa: ASSVGVTGWYEQY
v_call: TRBV9
j_call: TRBJ2-7
cdr3_length: 13

cdr3_aa: ASSKGTGSSGANVLT
v_call: TRBV7-6
j_call: TRBJ2-6
cdr3_length: 15

cdr3_aa: ASSLGGGSLASGNTIY
v_call: TRBV12-3/TRBV12-4
j_call: TRBJ1-3
cdr3_length: 16

cdr3_aa: ASSTGTPNEQF
v_call: TRBV3-1
j_call: TRBJ2-1
cdr3_length: 11

cdr3_aa: ASSSYGELF
v_call: TRBV7-9
j_call: TRBJ2-2
cdr3_length: 9

cdr3_aa: ASSQGEFYGYT
v_call: TRBV4-2
j_call: TRBJ1-2
cdr3_length: 11

cdr3_aa: SVARLISGANVLT
v_call: TRBV29-1
j_call: TRBJ2-6
cdr3_length: 13

cdr3_aa: ASSPYTGTTRGYT
v_call: TRBV12-3/TRBV12-4
j_call: TRBJ1-2
cdr3_length: 13

cdr3_aa: ASSKHLLASSSYEQY
v_call: TRBV6-2/TRBV6-3
j_call: TRBJ2-7
cdr3_length: 15

cdr3_aa: ASSLGGSIQETQY
v_call: TRBV5-1
j_call: TRBJ2-5
cdr3_length: 13

cdr3_aa: ASSLGSQMNTEAF
v_call: TRBV12-3/TRBV12-4
j_call: TRBJ1-1
cdr3_length: 13

cdr3_aa: ASSQGSHNEKLF
v_call: TRBV4-1
j_call: TRBJ1-4
cdr3_length: 12

cdr3_aa: SARTGFSHYGYT
v_call: TRBV20-1
j_call: TRBJ1-2
cdr3_length: 12

cdr3_aa: ASSSSGSTEAF
v_call: TRBV7-2
j_call: TRBJ1-1
cdr3_length: 11

cdr3_aa: ASSAQCSYEQY
v_call: TRBV21-1
j_call: TRBJ2-7
cdr3_length: 11

cdr3_aa: ASSRQYGNQPQH
v_call: TRBV7-2
j_call: TRBJ1-5
cdr3_length: 12

cdr3_aa: SVEDTEKGLAVLSYNEQF
v_call: TRBV29-1
j_call: TRBJ2-1
cdr3_length: 18

cdr3_aa: ASSPFSGQGRNTEAF
v_call: TRBV18
j_call: TRBJ1-1
cdr3_length: 15

cdr3_aa: ASSLLIFEPTSSKDTEAF
v_call: TRBV7-8
j_call: TRBJ1-1
cdr3_length: 18

cdr3_aa: ASWSLAGGINNEQF
v_call: TRBV6-5
j_call: TRBJ2-1
cdr3_length: 14

cdr3_aa: ASSQEIRLSTEAF
v_call: TRBV4-3
j_call: TRBJ1-1
cdr3_length: 13

cdr3_aa: ASSQVLTVLFSGELF
v_call: TRBV4-1
j_call: TRBJ2-2
cdr3_length: 15

cdr3_aa: SARRQTGYEQY
v_call: TRBV20-1
j_call: TRBJ2-7
cdr3_length: 11